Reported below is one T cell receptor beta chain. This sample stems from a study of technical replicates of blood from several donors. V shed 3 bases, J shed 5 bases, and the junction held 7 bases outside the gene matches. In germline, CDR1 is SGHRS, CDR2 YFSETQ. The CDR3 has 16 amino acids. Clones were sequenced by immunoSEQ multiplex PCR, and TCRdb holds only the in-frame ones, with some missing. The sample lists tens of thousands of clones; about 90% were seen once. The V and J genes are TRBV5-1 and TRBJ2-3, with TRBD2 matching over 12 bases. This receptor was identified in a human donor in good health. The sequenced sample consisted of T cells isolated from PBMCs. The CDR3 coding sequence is TGCGCCAGCAGCTCAGGGGGACTAGCGGGCTTAGATACGCAGTATTTT. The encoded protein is CASSSGGLAGLDTQYF.